These 9 T cell receptor beta chains originate from one sample sequenced in a study of cytomegalovirus exposure and HLA in healthy donors. The PCR used 60 Vbeta and 13 Jbeta primers. Sequencing used immunoSEQ multiplex PCR; TCRdb keeps in-frame clones, though not all of them. Here the sample spans 150,000 or so clones, more than 80% being singletons. Sequenced: PBMCs. These TCRs come from a woman in her late teens or twenties in good health and CMV-seronegative.

This clone has just a few counts. The J gene is TRBJ2-1, the V gene TRBV28; no definite D call. This CDR3 has 15 amino acids. Germline V gene sequence: CDR1 MDHEN, CDR2 SYDVKM. V lost 0 bases to trimming and J lost 7 bases, with 13 bases between them. The CDR3 DNA reads TGTGCCAGCAGTTTATGGACTCCGACCGGGAATGAGCAGTTCTTC. It translates to CASSLWTPTGNEQFF.

The chain couples TRBV28 to TRBJ2-7, with 9 bases matching TRBD1. Per germline, CDR1 MDHEN and CDR2 SYDVKM. The CDR3 length is 14 residues. The V segment lost 5 bases and the J segment 5 bases; nucleotides outside the gene matches: 7. CDR3 coding DNA: TGTGCCAGCAGTCACAGGGGGCTGGTAAACGAGCAGTACTTC. Translating it yields CASSHRGLVNEQYF.

This clone was recorded only once. The rearrangement links TRBV5-1 to TRBJ2-7; 7 positions agree with TRBD1. The junction had 4 bases not matched to a gene; V was cut back by 2 bases and J by 2 bases. The germline V gene has CDR1 SGHRS and CDR2 YFSETQ. The CDR3 consists of 14 residues. The DNA of the CDR3 is TGCGCCAGCAGCTTCCGGGACAGCACCTACGAGCAGTACTTC. It translates to CASSFRDSTYEQYF.

The genes are TRBV28 and TRBJ2-3; 12 nucleotides agree with TRBD1. Germline CDR1 reads MDHEN; CDR2 reads SYDVKM. This CDR3 has 14 amino acids. Unmatched junction bases numbered 3, after V lost 6 bases and J lost 5 bases. The CDR3 sequence is CASSGTGGRDTQYF. CDR3 coding DNA: TGTGCCAGCAGCGGGACAGGGGGCAGAGATACGCAGTATTTT.

The rearrangement uses TRBV6-1 and TRBJ1-1; no firm D call. Germline V gene lookup returns CDR1 MNHNS and CDR2 SASEGT. The CDR3 is 11 residues long. With 7 bases removed from V and 6 bases from J, the gap between germline ends came to 9 bases. This chain's CDR3 is CASMELSEAFF. CDR3 DNA sequence: TGTGCCAGCATGGAGTTGTCTGAAGCTTTCTTT.

This chain joins TRBV11-3 and TRBJ2-1; tentative D call: TRBD2 (5 bases). V lost 5 bases and J 4 bases, leaving 12 bases between the germline ends. CDR1 is SGHNT, CDR2 YENEEA, per germline. This CDR3 has 14 residues. The CDR3 region has the DNA TGTGCCAGCAGCCTGCGGAGGAGTTACAATGAGCAGTTCTTC. This codes for CASSLRRSYNEQFF.

In this sample, this clone turned up a few times. This chain uses TRBV4-1 with TRBJ2-7; the match to TRBD1 covers 7 bases. CDR1 and CDR2 from the germline V gene are MGHRA and YSYEKL. CDR3 size: 16 residues. Trimming removed 1 base from V and 3 bases from J; junction bases left unmatched: 9. CDR3 bases: TGCGCCAGCAGCCAAGCCCCCGGGACAGTAGGCTACGAGCAGTACTTC. Translation gives CASSQAPGTVGYEQYF.

The rearrangement links TRBV10-1 to TRBJ2-5; D possibly corresponds to TRBD1 (5 bases). The J call is in doubt because the DNA end fits TRBJ2-7 better. CDR3 length: 14 residues. The germline gives CDR1 WNHNN, CDR2 SYGVQD (reference sequence). In DNA, the CDR3 is TGCGCCAGCAGTGAGAGGGGCCGAAACTACGAGCAGTACTTC. Translated: CASSERGRNYEQYF.

V is TRBV5-1 and J is TRBJ2-2; no clear D. CDR1 and CDR2 from the germline V gene are SGHRS and YFSETQ. The CDR3 length is 14 residues. The V and J ends lost 0 bases and 2 bases respectively, with 5 bases between them. The CDR3 spells CASSLAFNTGELFF. The CDR3 coding sequence is TGCGCCAGCAGCTTGGCCTTCAACACCGGGGAGCTGTTTTTT.